These T cell receptor beta chains were read from a single sample in a study of T-cell reconstitution after alpha-beta-depleted transplantation in children. TCRdb redid the calling of the PCR reads with MiXCR, one entry per CDR3 protein. Of about 830,000 distinct CDR3 sequences listed, roughly 15% are singletons. The sample consisted of PBMCs, mostly from graft donor cells, taken 360 days after TCRalphabeta/CD19-depleted stem cell transplant. The source is a male patient younger than 18 who had a stem cell transplant for acute lymphoblastic leukemia, so the T cells may come from the graft donor. Both conserved end residues are part of each CDR3. The D gene is left open where the match is weak. Not every row has a clone size; where given, it reads once, few, many or a size class.

v_gene	d_gene	j_gene	abundance	CDR3nt	CDR3aa
TRBV5-1	TRBD1	TRBJ2-5	.	TGCGCCAGCAAGTCTCACACGGGACAGGGGGCTGTCGAGGAGACCCAGTACTTC	CASKSHTGQGAVEETQYF
TRBV27	.	TRBJ1-5	.	TGTGCCAGCACTTCAGGGTTGGGGCAGCCCCAGCATTTT	CASTSGLGQPQHF
TRBV11-2	TRBD1	TRBJ2-1	few	TGTGCCAGCAGCTTAACCGGGGGCAGGGGGCAGAACAATGAGCAGTTCTTC	CASSLTGGRGQNNEQFF
TRBV3-1	TRBD2	TRBJ2-2	.	TGTGCCAGCAGCTCCCGACTAGCGGTCACCGGGGAGCTGTTTTTT	CASSSRLAVTGELFF
TRBV6-5	.	TRBJ2-7	.	TGTGCCAGCAGTTATAACGGGGCGAGGGAGCAGTACTTC	CASSYNGAREQYF
TRBV18	.	TRBJ2-2	.	TGTGCCAGCTCACCAAAGGTTAACACCGGGGAGCTGTTTTTT	CASSPKVNTGELFF
TRBV29-1	TRBD1	TRBJ1-1	many	TGCAGCGTTGAGGGACAGGGACCTGAAGCTTTCTTT	CSVEGQGPEAFF
TRBV6-1	.	TRBJ1-2	.	TGTGCCAGCAGACGAAGTAATGATAACTATGGCTACACCTTC	CASRRSNDNYGYTF
TRBV30	.	TRBJ2-1	.	TGTGCCTGCCCCCCCGGGACCTTC	CACPPGTF
TRBV7-9	.	TRBJ1-6	many	TGTGCCAGCAGCTTAGGGAGTTCACCCCTCCACTTT	CASSLGSSPLHF
TRBV12-3/TRBV12-4	.	TRBJ2-3	.	TGTGCCAGCAGTCCCGACTGGGGGATGGAGGATACGCAGTATTTT	CASSPDWGMEDTQYF
TRBV6-5	.	TRBJ2-1	.	TGTGCCAGCAGTTACTATTTCCAGCGGAAGAGCTCCTACAATGAGCAGTTCTTC	CASSYYFQRKSSYNEQFF
TRBV4-1	.	TRBJ2-7	.	TGCGCCAGCAGCCCCAGGGGTCCCGGCGGGTCGTACGAGCAGTACTTC	CASSPRGPGGSYEQYF
TRBV6-1	TRBD2	TRBJ2-7	few	TGTGCCAGCAGGCTAGCGGTGGGTTCCTACGAGCAGTACTTC	CASRLAVGSYEQYF
TRBV5-1	.	TRBJ2-5	few	TGCGCCAGCAGCGTCGGGGGGAGGACAGGCGACCAAGAGACCCAGTACTTC	CASSVGGRTGDQETQYF
TRBV7-6	TRBD1	TRBJ2-2	few	TGTGCCAGCAGCTTAGCGGAGGGACAGGGACCGAACACCGGGGAGCTGTTTTTT	CASSLAEGQGPNTGELFF
TRBV24-1	.	TRBJ2-1	.	TGTGCCACCAGTGATTTGGGGGGGGCAGGGGGCTACAATGAGCAGTTCTTC	CATSDLGGAGGYNEQFF
TRBV6-5	.	TRBJ2-1	many	TGTGCCAGCGGGTCTCAATGGGTGTCAGATGAGCAGTTCTTC	CASGSQWVSDEQFF
TRBV20-1	TRBD1	TRBJ2-7	.	TGCAGTGCTGGGAAGGGGACAGGGGGCTACGAGCAGTACTTC	CSAGKGTGGYEQYF
TRBV4-1	.	TRBJ1-2	.	TGCGCCAGCAGCCAATCCGGGGTATTTGGCTACACCTTC	CASSQSGVFGYTF
TRBV18	.	TRBJ2-7	few	TGTGCCAGCTCACCCCTCGGGGCAGTGCTTAACGAGCAGTACTTC	CASSPLGAVLNEQYF
TRBV29-1	.	TRBJ2-1	.	TGCAGCGTTAACCGGATGTTTGATGAGCAGTTCTTC	CSVNRMFDEQFF
TRBV12-3/TRBV12-4	.	TRBJ2-1	few	TGTGCCAGCAGCCCTACTAGTACTGAGCAGTTCTTC	CASSPTSTEQFF
TRBV30	TRBD2	TRBJ2-1	.	TGTGCCTGGAGTACCGGACTAGCGGGAGCGGATGAGCAGTTCTTC	CAWSTGLAGADEQFF
TRBV10-3	.	TRBJ2-1	.	TGTGCCATCAGTGGAGGGGGACCCTCCTACAATGAGCAGTTCTTC	CAISGGGPSYNEQFF
TRBV10-3	TRBD2	TRBJ2-1	few	TGTGCCATCAGTGTCGATGTGGGAGGACTAGCGGGATATTGGAATGAGCAGTTCTTC	CAISVDVGGLAGYWNEQFF
TRBV2	.	TRBJ2-2	many	TGTGCCAGCAAGATCACCGGGGAGCTGTTTTTT	CASKITGELFF
TRBV5-1	.	TRBJ2-3	few	TGCGCCAGCAGCTTGGGCGGATTCCCCTCGGAAGATACGCAGTATTTT	CASSLGGFPSEDTQYF
TRBV29-1	TRBD1	TRBJ2-7	many	TGCAGCGCCCGAACAGGGGGGACCTACGAGCAGTACTTC	CSARTGGTYEQYF
TRBV5-1	TRBD1	TRBJ2-1	few	TGCGCCAGCAGCCTGGGACAGGGCGGTAACAATGAGCAGTTCTTC	CASSLGQGGNNEQFF
TRBV6-4	.	TRBJ2-4	many	TGTGCCAGCAGTGACTCGAGACTGGTAGCCAAAAACATTCAGTACTTC	CASSDSRLVAKNIQYF
TRBV6-5	.	TRBJ1-4	.	TGTGCCAGCAGCTACCAGTGGGGCGGGAATGAAAAACTGTTTTTT	CASSYQWGGNEKLFF
TRBV29-1	.	TRBJ2-3	.	TGCAGCGTTGAACGGCCTGACTCCTCGTTTGGGCAGTATTTT	CSVERPDSSFGQYF
TRBV7-3	TRBD1	TRBJ1-4	few	TGTGCCAGCAGCTTGGGACAGGGATGGGAAAAACTGTTTTTT	CASSLGQGWEKLFF
TRBV7-3	.	TRBJ1-5	once	TGTGCCAGCAGCTTAAGTACGTGGGACGGCTCTCATTCAGGGGATCATCCCCAGCATTTT	CASSLSTWDGSHSGDHPQHF
TRBV24-1	.	TRBJ1-1	.	TGTGCCACCTTGACAGCGAACACTGAAGCTTTCTTT	CATLTANTEAFF
TRBV18	.	TRBJ2-3	.	TGTGCCAGCTCGTTCGGGTCTACTAGCACAGATACGCAGTATTTT	CASSFGSTSTDTQYF
TRBV20-1	TRBD2	TRBJ2-3	.	TGCAGTGCTAGAGATCCCTCGGGACTAGCGGGAGATGTAGATACGCAGTATTTT	CSARDPSGLAGDVDTQYF
TRBV2	.	TRBJ2-1	.	TGTGCCAGCGGTGTGGGTACTGAGCAGTTCTTC	CASGVGTEQFF
TRBV7-9	.	TRBJ2-7	.	TGTGCCAGCAGCTTAGCGATCAGTAGCTACGAGCAGTACTTC	CASSLAISSYEQYF
TRBV4-2	TRBD1	TRBJ1-1	.	TGTGCCAGCAGCCAAGACGCGGGACAGGAGGACACTGAAGCTTTCTTT	CASSQDAGQEDTEAFF
TRBV28	.	TRBJ1-2	.	TGTGCCAGCAGCCAGGGAGTCGGCTATGGCTACACCTTC	CASSQGVGYGYTF
TRBV7-2	.	TRBJ2-1	.	TGTGCCAGCAGCTTAGAGCTGGCTGAGCAGTTCTTC	CASSLELAEQFF
TRBV24-1	.	TRBJ2-7	.	TGTGCCACCAGTGATTTATCTGGGGTATCCTACGAGCAGTACTTC	CATSDLSGVSYEQYF
TRBV10-3	TRBD2	TRBJ2-1	few	TGTGCCATCAGGACTAGCGGGAGACTCAGAGATGAGCAGTTCTTC	CAIRTSGRLRDEQFF